These 23 T cell receptor beta chains came from one sample sequenced in a study of regulatory T cells in long-lasting Graves disease. The time point here: persistent/refractory GD, antithyroid drugs over 5 years with positive TRAb. With RNA extracted from PBMCs as input, the TCR library was made. Building the TCR beta libraries relied on iRepertoire HTBI primers, and CDR3 regions underwent Arm-PCR. TCRdb independently ran MiXCR on the multiplex PCR reads; one entry per CDR3 protein. Among about 470,000 distinct CDR3 sequences listed, roughly 20% were seen once. The sequencing used peripheral blood mononuclear cells (PBMCs), collected when the disease was refractory, from a patient treated with antithyroid drugs. These receptors were taken from a female donor with Graves disease.

As for this clonotype: A read error may account for a junction end that differs from germline. V is TRBV19 and J is TRBJ1-2, with TRBD1 identical over 7 bases. The V gene's germline CDR1 is LNHDA and CDR2 SQIVND (reference sequence). This CDR3 has 14 residues. In DNA, the CDR3 is TGTGCCAGTAGTCCACAGGGGAATACCTATGACTACACCTTC. This gives the protein CASSPQGNTYDYTF.

Only one count was recorded for this clonotype. The conserved closing phenylalanine or tryptophan is absent in this CDR3, likely reflecting a read error. The rearrangement uses TRBV6-5 and TRBJ1-5, with unresolved D. The germline V gene encodes CDR1 MNHEY and CDR2 SVGAGI. V gave up 0 bases and J gave up 11 bases, with 11 bases separating them. The CDR3 is 13 residues long. The CDR3 loop reads CASSYSYRVAQHS. For the CDR3, the DNA is TGTGCCAGCAGTTACTCTTACCGGGTGGCCCAGCATTCT.

The chain has TRBV27 and TRBJ2-7; TRBD2 matches at 12 bases. Losses at the gene ends were 3 bases for V and 5 bases for J; bases not matched to a gene: 2. In germline, CDR1 is MNHEY, CDR2 SMNVEV (reference sequence). The CDR3 totals 14 residues. CDR3 sequence: CASSFGLAGNEQYF. The CDR3 coding sequence is TGTGCCAGCAGTTTCGGACTAGCGGGAAACGAGCAGTACTTC.

This clonotype has more than one count but fewer than ten. V and J are TRBV6-2 or TRBV6-3 and TRBJ1-3; 9 positions match TRBD1. From germline, CDR1 is MNHEY and CDR2 SVGEGT. V lost 3 bases, J lost 0 bases, and 6 bases stayed unmatched. The CDR3 extends over 17 amino acids. CDR3 residues: CASSYYGTGPSGNTIYF. DNA for the CDR3: TGTGCCAGCAGTTATTACGGGACAGGGCCCTCTGGAAACACCATATATTTT.

This clonotype was observed many times. V usage is TRBV14 and J usage is TRBJ2-5, with TRBD2 matching 7 bases. The V gene's germline CDR1 is SGHDN and CDR2 FVKESK. The CDR3 length is 17 residues. V shed 1 base and J 1 base; nucleotides not matched to a gene: 9. The DNA of the CDR3 is TGTGCCAGCAGCCAAGGGGAACAGCGGGGATTCCAAGAGACCCAGTACTTC. Its translation is CASSQGEQRGFQETQYF.

CDR3 DNA: TGCAGTGCTGGGCGATCCGGGGAGCTGTTTTTT. It codes for CSAGRSGELFF. This sequence joins TRBV20-1 and TRBJ2-2; D is undetermined. Germline V lookup: CDR1 DFQATT, CDR2 SNEGSKA (reference sequence). The V and J ends lost 5 bases and 6 bases respectively, with 7 bases between them. CDR3 length equals 11 residues.

The table lists this clonotype with a few counts. The chain combines TRBV7-9 with TRBJ1-4; 7 nucleotides agree with TRBD1. The CDR3 extends over 15 amino acids. The V gene's germline CDR1 is SEHNR and CDR2 FQNEAQ (reference sequence). With V trimmed by 5 bases and J by 6 bases, 9 bases remained unmatched. CDR3 loop: CASSLEGQQDEKLFF. In DNA, the CDR3 is TGTGCCAGCAGCCTTGAGGGACAGCAGGATGAAAAACTGTTTTTT.

The table lists this clonotype with a few counts. The V call is TRBV14, the J call TRBJ2-7, with D possibly matching TRBD2 (6 bases). CDR3 length: 14 amino acids. Germline CDR1 and CDR2: SGHDN and FVKESK. V lost 2 bases and J 7 bases, leaving 15 bases between the germline ends. CDR3 region: CASSQSTSRGEQYF. The CDR3 nucleotides read TGTGCCAGCAGCCAATCAACTAGCCGGGGGGAGCAGTACTTC.

This clonotype was counted a few times. The chain combines TRBV10-3 with TRBJ2-2, with TRBD2 identical over 8 bases. V dropped 8 bases and J dropped 4; count of bases not matched to a gene: 12. The CDR3 spans 16 residues. Germline V lookup: CDR1 ENHRY, CDR2 SYGVKD. This CDR3 reads CAIGQGQRETTGELFF. DNA for the CDR3: TGTGCCATCGGTCAGGGGCAGCGGGAGACCACCGGGGAGCTGTTTTTT.

This clonotype showed up many times. The rearrangement uses TRBV5-1 and TRBJ2-6, with D tentatively TRBD1 (6 bases). CDR1 and CDR2 (germline): SGHRS, YFSETQ. V was trimmed by 3 bases and J by 0 bases, leaving 13 bases between them. This CDR3 region has 17 residues. In DNA form, the CDR3 reads TGCGCCAGCAGCTGGGGGCAACAACTCTCTGGGGCCAACGTCCTGACTTTC. Protein sequence: CASSWGQQLSGANVLTF.

The chain recombines TRBV3-1 with TRBJ2-5, with 8 bases that match TRBD1. Losses at the gene ends were 4 bases for V and 2 bases for J; bases not matched to a gene: 6. The CDR3 is 15 amino acids. Germline loops: CDR1 LGHDT, CDR2 YNNKEL (reference sequence). For the CDR3, the DNA is TGTGCCAGCAGCCCGGACAGGGTAGTACAAGAGACCCAGTACTTC. Translation gives CASSPDRVVQETQYF.

This clonotype was detected ten times or more. This chain links TRBV28 with TRBJ1-1; D is unclear. This CDR3 spans 17 amino acids. Germline loops: CDR1 MDHEN, CDR2 SYDVKM. V shed 1 base and J shed 0 bases, with 15 bases lying between them. The CDR3 region is CASSLFRVNSLNTEAFF. Here the CDR3 DNA reads TGTGCCAGCAGTTTATTCCGGGTTAACAGCCTGAACACTGAAGCTTTCTTT.

CDR3 residues: CASSLKVTTGELFF. In DNA, the CDR3 is TGTGCCAGCAGCTTGAAAGTAACCACCGGGGAGCTGTTTTTT. The genes are TRBV7-9 and TRBJ2-2; D is undetermined. Germline CDR1 reads SEHNR; CDR2 reads FQNEAQ (reference sequence). The CDR3 loop spans 14 amino acids. The V and J ends lost 3 bases and 4 bases respectively, with 9 bases between them.

The chain is built from TRBV6-2 or TRBV6-3 and TRBJ2-1, with D possibly matching TRBD1 (5 bases). V lost 7 bases to trimming and J lost 5 bases, with 15 bases between them. Germline CDR1 MNHEY, CDR2 SVGEGT. The CDR3 covers 14 residues. The CDR3 nucleotides are TGTGCCAGCATAAGGGGCCCTATTAACAATGAGCAGTTCTTC. Amino acids: CASIRGPINNEQFF.

This clonotype was recorded at least ten times. The CDR3 loop reads CSARDLRDRSNPYEQYF. CDR3 in DNA: TGCAGTGCTAGAGATCTCCGGGACAGATCAAACCCCTACGAGCAGTACTTC. The genes are TRBV20-1 and TRBJ2-7; 7 nucleotides align to TRBD1. With 0 bases clipped from V and 2 bases from J, the junction kept 13 bases outside the gene matches. Germline CDR1 is DFQATT and CDR2 is SNEGSKA (reference sequence). The CDR3 has 17 residues.

V and J are TRBV5-1 and TRBJ2-7; 7 bases line up with TRBD1. The trim removed 4 bases at V and 7 bases at J, leaving 20 bases unmatched. There are 17 residues in the CDR3. Germline V gene sequence: CDR1 SGHRS, CDR2 YFSETQ. As DNA, the CDR3 is TGCGCCAGCAGCCCCGCTCTAATCAGACAGGGCGGTAAAGAGCAGTACTTC. Its translation is CASSPALIRQGGKEQYF. The entire variable domain, with the rest obtained from reference TRBV5-1 and TRBJ2-7, is as follows: KAGVTQTPRYLIKTRGQQVTLSCSPISGHRSVSWYQQTPGQGLQFLFEYFSETQRNKGNFPGRFSGRQFSNSRSEMNVSTLELGDSALYLCASSPALIRQGGKEQYFGPGTRLTVT.

This clonotype was observed many times. The genes are TRBV2 and TRBJ2-5; D not certain. The CDR3 contains 14 residues. The germline gives CDR1 SNHLY, CDR2 FYNNEI. The germline V and J ends were trimmed by 6 bases and 0 bases, with 11 bases remaining between them. The CDR3: CASRVDTYQETQYF. In nucleotides, the CDR3 is TGTGCCAGCAGGGTCGATACGTACCAAGAGACCCAGTACTTC.

This clonotype was found many times. The rearrangement links TRBV20-1 to TRBJ1-1; no firm D call. The CDR3 runs to 13 residues. Trimming cost V 3 bases and J 4 bases, with 12 bases left between them. Germline V gene lookup returns CDR1 DFQATT and CDR2 SNEGSKA (reference sequence). CDR3: CSARSSSFTEAFF. CDR3 in DNA: TGCAGTGCTAGGTCAAGCAGCTTCACTGAAGCTTTCTTT.

The genes are TRBV7-2 and TRBJ2-1, with TRBD2 matching over 14 bases. Germline CDR1 and CDR2: SGHTA and FQGNSA. V lost 1 base and J lost 8; bases outside the gene matches: 1. The CDR3 sequence is 15 residues long. The CDR3 DNA sequence: TGTGCCAGCAGCTTAGGACTAGCGGGAGGGTATGAGCAGTTCTTC. Residues: CASSLGLAGGYEQFF.

The rearrangement joins TRBV6-1 to TRBJ1-4; 8 bases fit TRBD1. This CDR3 has 13 residues. CDR1 MNHNS and CDR2 SASEGT come from the germline V gene. With 11 bases clipped from V and 7 bases from J, the junction kept 9 bases outside the gene matches. CDR3 nucleotides: TGTGCCTGTCGGACAGGGTCGGGTGAAAAACTGTTTTTT. It specifies CACRTGSGEKLFF.

The V and J genes are TRBV19 and TRBJ2-4; 8 bases are a match to TRBD2. The trim removed 5 bases at V and 0 bases at J, leaving 9 bases unmatched. In germline, CDR1 is LNHDA, CDR2 SQIVND (reference sequence). This CDR3 region has 17 residues. The CDR3 loop is CASSPSLLAGAKNIQYF. The CDR3 DNA is TGTGCCAGTAGTCCCAGTCTCCTAGCGGGAGCCAAAAACATTCAGTACTTC.

This clonotype came up many times. The chain links TRBV6-5 to TRBJ1-2; D is uncertain. This CDR3 has 14 amino acids. CDR1 is MNHEY and CDR2 is SVGAGI in the germline V gene. Trimming took 2 bases from V and 0 from J, leaving 7 bases between them. CDR3 region: CASSYIGSNYGYTF. CDR3 DNA: TGTGCCAGCAGTTACATTGGCTCTAACTATGGCTACACCTTC.

This clonotype was detected ten times or more. The V gene is TRBV5-1, the J gene TRBJ2-2; possible D gene TRBD2, 5 bases. The CDR3 loop spans 14 amino acids. V lost 5 bases, J lost 5 bases, and 13 bases lay in between. Germline assignment: CDR1 SGHRS and CDR2 YFSETQ. The CDR3 sequence is CASREAGRTGELFF. DNA for the CDR3: TGCGCCAGCAGGGAGGCGGGTCGGACCGGGGAGCTGTTTTTT. The entire variable domain, with the rest obtained from reference TRBV5-1 and TRBJ2-2, is as follows: KAGVTQTPRYLIKTRGQQVTLSCSPISGHRSVSWYQQTPGQGLQFLFEYFSETQRNKGNFPGRFSGRQFSNSRSEMNVSTLELGDSALYLCASREAGRTGELFFGEGSRLTVL.